These 16 T cell receptor beta chains share one sample of origin, sequenced in a study of shared clonotypes between healthy human individuals. As defined, naive CD8 cells were CD45RO-negative and positively selected for CCR7, with terminally differentiated effector memory CD45RA+ cells excluded. Sequencing used immunoSEQ multiplex PCR; TCRdb keeps in-frame clones, though not all of them. The sample consists of 1.5 million to 2.5 million clones, roughly 95% of them appearing once. Sequenced: naive CD8+ T cells sorted from blood. These receptors all stem from a man younger than 35 in good health.

The rearrangement links TRBV9 to TRBJ1-2; 8 positions match TRBD1. Germline-derived CDR1 and CDR2 are SGDLS and YYNGEE. This CDR3 contains 16 residues. With 0 bases clipped from V and 5 bases from J, the junction kept 9 bases outside the gene matches. The CDR3 sequence: CASSVAAGGGLYGYTF. The CDR3 bases are TGTGCCAGCAGCGTAGCAGCAGGGGGCGGCCTATATGGCTACACCTTC.

The chain links TRBV27 to TRBJ1-6, with D perhaps matching TRBD1 (5 bases). Trimming left V 6 bases short and J 9 bases short, with 9 bases between. Germline assignment: CDR1 MNHEY and CDR2 SMNVEV (reference sequence). This CDR3 is 12 amino acids long. CDR3 nucleotide sequence: TGTGCCAGCAGGCTTGGGGGTTCACCCCTCCACTTT. This encodes CASRLGGSPLHF.

The CDR3, as DNA: TGTGCCAGCAGCTCCGGTGTCCGGGCCTACGAGCAGTACTTC. This encodes CASSSGVRAYEQYF. This chain links TRBV2 with TRBJ2-7; no definite D call. The V end lost 6 bases, the J end lost 2 bases, and 14 bases lay between the germline ends. The germline gives CDR1 SNHLY, CDR2 FYNNEI. The CDR3 is made up of 14 amino acids.

V is TRBV9 and J is TRBJ2-2; the match to TRBD1 covers 9 bases. The length of the CDR3 is 17 residues. After removal of 5 bases from V and 5 bases from J, the junction contained 13 bases not matched to a gene. CDR1 and CDR2 (germline): SGDLS, YYNGEE. The CDR3 reads CASSVRRDRGVTGELFF. The CDR3 nucleotides read TGTGCCAGCAGTGTTCGCCGAGACAGGGGGGTGACCGGGGAGCTGTTTTTT.

This chain joins TRBV7-9 and TRBJ1-2; possibly TRBD1 for D (5 bases). V was cut by 7 bases and J by 5 bases, with 14 bases left in between. Germline V gene lookup returns CDR1 SEHNR and CDR2 FQNEAQ (reference sequence). The CDR3 has 13 amino acids. DNA of the CDR3: TGTGCCAGCACTTACACGGGGGAGTATGGCTACACCTTC. Residues: CASTYTGEYGYTF.

The V and J genes are TRBV27 and TRBJ2-3; D is possibly TRBD1 or TRBD2 (5 bases each). V was shortened by 4 bases and J by 1 base, with 15 bases between the two germline ends. This CDR3 region has 16 residues. The germline V gene encodes CDR1 MNHEY and CDR2 SMNVEV (reference sequence). The CDR3 DNA reads TGTGCCAGCAGTTCCGTACAGGTTAGCGGCACAGATACGCAGTATTTT. Amino acid sequence: CASSSVQVSGTDTQYF.

The chain employs TRBV19 and TRBJ2-1, with a weak D call TRBD2 (6 bases). Trimming cost V 0 bases and J 8 bases, with 14 bases left between them. The germline gives CDR1 LNHDA, CDR2 SQIVND (reference sequence). The CDR3 spans 15 residues. CDR3 in DNA: TGTGCCAGTAGTATAGATCTAGCGTCTATTTATGAGCAGTTCTTC. Translated: CASSIDLASIYEQFF.

The chain has TRBV27 and TRBJ1-5; no clear D. The CDR3 consists of 13 residues. V dropped 6 bases and J dropped 5 bases, with 11 bases sitting between them. Germline V CDR1 and CDR2: MNHEY, SMNVEV (reference sequence). As DNA, the CDR3 is TGTGCCAGCAGAGGCACAGAAGATCAGCCCCAGCATTTT. Encoded protein: CASRGTEDQPQHF.

The gene calls are TRBV10-1 and TRBJ2-7, with D unclear. Germline V gives CDR1 WNHNN, CDR2 SYGVQD (reference sequence). This CDR3 is built from 14 residues. V dropped 2 bases and J dropped 2 bases, with 10 bases sitting between them. The CDR3, as DNA: TGCGCCAGCAGTGAGCCCTTAAATCCCTACGAGCAGTACTTC. It translates to CASSEPLNPYEQYF.

This clone was seen only once. This chain uses TRBV6-1 with TRBJ2-1; the D gene is possibly TRBD2 (5 bases). Germline V lookup: CDR1 MNHNS, CDR2 SASEGT. CDR3 length equals 14 residues. The V and J ends lost 9 bases and 8 bases respectively, with 20 bases between them. The CDR3, as DNA: TGTGCCAGTACTCCGGGCCTCGGGGTCTATGAGCAGTTCTTC. Its translation: CASTPGLGVYEQFF.

With regard to this clone: Other DNA sequences in the sample encode the same CDR3. This sequence joins TRBV4-1 and TRBJ2-7; D possibly uses TRBD1 or TRBD2 (6 bases each). V lost 0 bases and J lost 5, with 8 bases in between. This CDR3 is built from 13 residues. Germline assignment: CDR1 MGHRA and CDR2 YSYEKL. The CDR3 sequence is CASSQDRGDEQYF. The DNA of the CDR3 is TGCGCCAGCAGCCAAGATAGGGGGGACGAGCAGTACTTC.

On this clone itself: Other DNA sequences in the sample encode the same CDR3. The V gene is TRBV11-2, the J gene TRBJ2-7; D remains unclear. Germline CDR1 SGHAT, CDR2 FQNNGV. This CDR3 has 13 amino acids. With 2 bases removed from V and 1 base from J, the gap between germline ends came to 6 bases. CDR3 residues: CASSLSSSYEQYF. CDR3 bases: TGTGCCAGCAGCTTAAGCAGTTCCTACGAGCAGTACTTC. Combining the CDR3 with reference TRBV11-2 and TRBJ2-7 gives the whole variable domain EAGVAQSPRYKIIEKRQSVAFWCNPISGHATLYWYQQILGQGPKLLIQFQNNGVVDDSQLPKDRFSAERLKGVDSTLKIQPAKLEDSAVYLCASSLSSSYEQYFGPGTRLTVT.

The chain couples TRBV9 to TRBJ2-7; the match to TRBD1 covers 9 bases. J gave up 4 bases and V 4 bases, and 9 bases lay outside the gene matches. The germline CDR1 and CDR2 sequences are SGDLS and YYNGEE. This CDR3 has 15 amino acids. The CDR3 here is CASSPATGGYYEQYF. DNA of the CDR3: TGTGCCAGCAGCCCTGCTACAGGGGGCTATTACGAGCAGTACTTC.

The gene calls are TRBV7-9 and TRBJ1-5; TRBD1 matches 9 bases. Germline-derived CDR1 and CDR2 are SEHNR and FQNEAQ (reference sequence). The CDR3 has 18 residues. The V segment lost 5 bases and the J segment 5 bases; nucleotides outside the gene matches: 16. The CDR3 nucleotides read TGTGCCAGCAGCCCAACGGAGCCCGGGACAGGGAAAGATCAGCCCCAGCATTTT. It yields the protein CASSPTEPGTGKDQPQHF.

The CDR3 loop is CASSTLRTSAKFTDTQYF. For the CDR3, the DNA is TGTGCCAGCAGCACTCTCCGGACTAGCGCAAAATTCACAGATACGCAGTATTTT. This chain uses TRBV13 with TRBJ2-3; 9 bases match TRBD2. This CDR3 has 18 residues. With 5 bases clipped from V and 2 bases from J, the junction kept 14 bases outside the gene matches. The germline gives CDR1 PRHDT, CDR2 FYEKMQ (reference sequence).

The chain combines TRBV15 with TRBJ2-7; TRBD2 might be the D (6 bases). This CDR3 contains 15 residues. The germline V gene has CDR1 LNHNV and CDR2 YYDKDF (reference sequence). Between the trimmed V and J ends, which lost 0 bases and 2 bases, there was a span of 11 bases. The DNA of the CDR3 is TGTGCCACCAGCAGAGAGGTCGGAGGGACCTACGAGCAGTACTTC. Its translation: CATSREVGGTYEQYF.